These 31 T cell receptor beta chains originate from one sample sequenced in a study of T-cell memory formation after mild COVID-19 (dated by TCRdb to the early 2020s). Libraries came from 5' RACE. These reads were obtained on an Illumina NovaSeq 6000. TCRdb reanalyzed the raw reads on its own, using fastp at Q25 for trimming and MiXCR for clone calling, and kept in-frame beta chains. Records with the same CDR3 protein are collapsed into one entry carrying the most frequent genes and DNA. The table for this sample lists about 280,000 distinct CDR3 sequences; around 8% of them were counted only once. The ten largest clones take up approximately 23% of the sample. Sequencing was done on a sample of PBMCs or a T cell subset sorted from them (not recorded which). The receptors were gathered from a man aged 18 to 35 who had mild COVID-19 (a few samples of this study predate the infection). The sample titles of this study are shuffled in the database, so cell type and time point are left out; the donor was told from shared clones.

The CDR3 loop reads CSAQGTSSYNEQFF. In nucleotides, the CDR3 is TGCAGCGCCCAAGGGACAAGCTCCTACAATGAGCAGTTCTTC. J is TRBJ2-1 and V is TRBV29-1; perhaps TRBD1 as D (6 bases). Germline V gene data show CDR1 as SQVTM and CDR2 as ANQGSEA. The V end was cut by 7 bases, the J end by 0 bases, with 13 bases between. CDR3 length: 14 amino acids.

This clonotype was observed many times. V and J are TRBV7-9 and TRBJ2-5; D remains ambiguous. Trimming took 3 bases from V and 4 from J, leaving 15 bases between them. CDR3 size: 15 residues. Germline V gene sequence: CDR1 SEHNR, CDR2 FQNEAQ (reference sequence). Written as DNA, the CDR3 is TGTGCCAGCAGCTTTCTCTCGTTGGCCTCAGAGACCCAGTACTTC. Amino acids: CASSFLSLASETQYF.

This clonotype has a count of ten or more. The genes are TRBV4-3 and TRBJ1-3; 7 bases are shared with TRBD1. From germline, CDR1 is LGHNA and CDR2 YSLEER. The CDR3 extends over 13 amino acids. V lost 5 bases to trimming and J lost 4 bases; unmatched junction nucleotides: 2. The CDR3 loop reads CASSATGGNTIYF. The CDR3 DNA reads TGCGCCAGCAGCGCGACAGGGGGAAACACCATATATTTT.

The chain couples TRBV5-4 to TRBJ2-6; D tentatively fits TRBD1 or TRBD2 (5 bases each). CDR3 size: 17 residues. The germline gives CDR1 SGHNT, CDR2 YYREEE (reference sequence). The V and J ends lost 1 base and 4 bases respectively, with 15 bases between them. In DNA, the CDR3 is TGTGCCAGCAGCTTGCCGGGACGGCTGACGGGGGCCAACGTCCTGACTTTC. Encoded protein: CASSLPGRLTGANVLTF.

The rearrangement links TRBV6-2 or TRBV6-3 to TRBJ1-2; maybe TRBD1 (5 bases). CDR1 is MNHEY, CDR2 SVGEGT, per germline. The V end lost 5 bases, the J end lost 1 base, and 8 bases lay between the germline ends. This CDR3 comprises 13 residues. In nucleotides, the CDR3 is TGTGCCAGCAGTGACAGTGTTAACTATGGCTACACCTTC. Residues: CASSDSVNYGYTF.

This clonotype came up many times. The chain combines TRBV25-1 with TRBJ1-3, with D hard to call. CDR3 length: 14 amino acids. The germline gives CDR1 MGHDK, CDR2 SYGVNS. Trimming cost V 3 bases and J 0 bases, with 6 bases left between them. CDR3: CASSDRFSGNTIYF. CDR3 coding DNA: TGTGCCAGCAGTGACAGATTCTCTGGAAACACCATATATTTT.

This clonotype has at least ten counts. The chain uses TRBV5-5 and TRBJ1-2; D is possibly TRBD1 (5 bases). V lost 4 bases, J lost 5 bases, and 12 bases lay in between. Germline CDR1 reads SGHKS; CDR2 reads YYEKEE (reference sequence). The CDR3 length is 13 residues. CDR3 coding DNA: TGTGCCAGCAGCCGTTTCGGGGGGTATGGCTACACCTTC. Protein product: CASSRFGGYGYTF.

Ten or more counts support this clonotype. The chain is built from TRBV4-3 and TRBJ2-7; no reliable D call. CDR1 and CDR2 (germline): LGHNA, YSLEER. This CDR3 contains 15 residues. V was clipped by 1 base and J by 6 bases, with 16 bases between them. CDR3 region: CASSQGGLPGLEQYF. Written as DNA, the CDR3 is TGCGCCAGCAGCCAAGGTGGGCTCCCCGGGCTCGAGCAGTACTTC.

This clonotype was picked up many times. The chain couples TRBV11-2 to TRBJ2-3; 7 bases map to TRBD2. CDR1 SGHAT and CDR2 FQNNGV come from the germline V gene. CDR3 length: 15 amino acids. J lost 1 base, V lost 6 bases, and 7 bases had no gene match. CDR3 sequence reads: CASSPPGGRTDTQYF. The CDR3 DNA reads TGTGCCAGCAGTCCTCCGGGGGGTCGCACAGATACGCAGTATTTT.

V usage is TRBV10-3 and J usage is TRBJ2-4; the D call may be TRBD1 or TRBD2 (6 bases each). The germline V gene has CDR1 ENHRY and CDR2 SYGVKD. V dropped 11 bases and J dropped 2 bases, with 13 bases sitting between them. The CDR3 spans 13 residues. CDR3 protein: CAAKGGTKNIQYF. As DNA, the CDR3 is TGTGCCGCCAAGGGGGGAACCAAAAACATTCAGTACTTC.

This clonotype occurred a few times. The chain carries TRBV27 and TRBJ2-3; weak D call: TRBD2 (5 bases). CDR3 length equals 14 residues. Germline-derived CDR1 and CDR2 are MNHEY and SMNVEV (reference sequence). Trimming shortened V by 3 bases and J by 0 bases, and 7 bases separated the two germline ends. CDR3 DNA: TGTGCCAGCAGTTTCAAGCGGAGCACAGATACGCAGTATTTT. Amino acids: CASSFKRSTDTQYF.

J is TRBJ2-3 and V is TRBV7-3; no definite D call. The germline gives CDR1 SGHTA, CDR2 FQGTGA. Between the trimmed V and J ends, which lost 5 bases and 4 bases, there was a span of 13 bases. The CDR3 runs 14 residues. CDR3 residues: CASSRSSDADTQYF. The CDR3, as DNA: TGTGCCAGCAGCCGTTCTTCGGACGCAGATACGCAGTATTTT.

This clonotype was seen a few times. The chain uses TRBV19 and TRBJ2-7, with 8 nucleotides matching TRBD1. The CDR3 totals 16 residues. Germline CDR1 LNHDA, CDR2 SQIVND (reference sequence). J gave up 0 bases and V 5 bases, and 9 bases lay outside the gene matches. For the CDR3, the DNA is TGTGCCAGTAGTTCCCGACCGGGGACAGGCTCCTACGAGCAGTACTTC. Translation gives CASSSRPGTGSYEQYF.

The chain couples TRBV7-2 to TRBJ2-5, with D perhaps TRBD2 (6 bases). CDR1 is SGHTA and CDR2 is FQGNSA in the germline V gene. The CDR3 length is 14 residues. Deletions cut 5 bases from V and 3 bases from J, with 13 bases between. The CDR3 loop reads CASSLTRREETQYF. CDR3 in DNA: TGTGCCAGCAGCCTGACTAGGAGGGAAGAGACCCAGTACTTC.

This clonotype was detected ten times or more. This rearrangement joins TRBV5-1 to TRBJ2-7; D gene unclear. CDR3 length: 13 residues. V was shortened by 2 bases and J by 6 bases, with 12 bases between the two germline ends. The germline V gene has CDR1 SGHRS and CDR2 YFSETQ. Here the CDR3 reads CASSFSPWSEQYF. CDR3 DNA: TGCGCCAGCAGCTTCTCCCCCTGGAGCGAGCAGTACTTC. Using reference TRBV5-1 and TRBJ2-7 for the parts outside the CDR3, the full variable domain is KAGVTQTPRYLIKTRGQQVTLSCSPISGHRSVSWYQQTPGQGLQFLFEYFSETQRNKGNFPGRFSGRQFSNSRSEMNVSTLELGDSALYLCASSFSPWSEQYFGPGTRLTVT.

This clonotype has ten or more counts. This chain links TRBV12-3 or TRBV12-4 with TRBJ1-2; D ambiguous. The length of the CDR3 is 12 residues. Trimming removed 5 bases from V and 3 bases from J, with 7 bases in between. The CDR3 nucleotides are TGTGCCAGCAGTGCAAATGACTATGGCTACACCTTC. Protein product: CASSANDYGYTF.

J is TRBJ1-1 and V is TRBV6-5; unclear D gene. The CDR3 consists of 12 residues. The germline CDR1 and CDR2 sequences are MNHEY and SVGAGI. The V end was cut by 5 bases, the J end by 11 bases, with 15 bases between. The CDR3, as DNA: TGTGCCAGCAGTAACCCTTCGTTTGGGGCTTTCTTT. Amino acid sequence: CASSNPSFGAFF.

The CDR3 protein is CASSYGQGGNSPLHF. The CDR3 DNA sequence: TGTGCCAGCAGTTACGGCCAGGGAGGTAATTCACCCCTCCACTTT. This rearrangement joins TRBV6-6 to TRBJ1-6; tentatively, D is TRBD1 (5 bases). The V end was cut by 2 bases, the J end by 6 bases, with 11 bases between. The germline V gene has CDR1 MNHNY and CDR2 SVGAGI (reference sequence). CDR3 length: 15 amino acids.

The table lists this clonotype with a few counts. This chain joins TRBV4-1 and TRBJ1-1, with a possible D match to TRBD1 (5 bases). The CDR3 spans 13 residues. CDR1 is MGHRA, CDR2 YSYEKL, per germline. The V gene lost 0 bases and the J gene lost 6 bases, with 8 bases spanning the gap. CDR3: CASSQEGDAEAFF. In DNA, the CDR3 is TGCGCCAGCAGCCAAGAAGGGGACGCTGAAGCTTTCTTT.

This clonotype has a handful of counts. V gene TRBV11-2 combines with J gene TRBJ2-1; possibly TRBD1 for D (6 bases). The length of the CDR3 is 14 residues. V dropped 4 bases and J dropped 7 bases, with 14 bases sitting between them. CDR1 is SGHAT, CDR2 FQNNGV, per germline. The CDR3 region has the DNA TGTGCCAGCAGCTACGGGACAAGGTCGAATGAGCAGTTCTTC. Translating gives CASSYGTRSNEQFF.

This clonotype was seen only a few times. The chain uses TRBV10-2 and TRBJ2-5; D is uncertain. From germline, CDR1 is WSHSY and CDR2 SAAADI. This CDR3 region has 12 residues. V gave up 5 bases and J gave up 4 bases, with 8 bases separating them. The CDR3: CASSNGPETQYF. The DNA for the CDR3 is TGCGCCAGCAGTAATGGACCAGAGACCCAGTACTTC.

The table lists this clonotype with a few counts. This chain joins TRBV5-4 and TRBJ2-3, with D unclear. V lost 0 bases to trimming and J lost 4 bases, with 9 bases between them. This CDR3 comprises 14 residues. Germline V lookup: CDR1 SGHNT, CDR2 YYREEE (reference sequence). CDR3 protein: CASSLEVGADTQYF. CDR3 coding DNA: TGTGCCAGCAGCTTGGAGGTTGGGGCAGATACGCAGTATTTT.

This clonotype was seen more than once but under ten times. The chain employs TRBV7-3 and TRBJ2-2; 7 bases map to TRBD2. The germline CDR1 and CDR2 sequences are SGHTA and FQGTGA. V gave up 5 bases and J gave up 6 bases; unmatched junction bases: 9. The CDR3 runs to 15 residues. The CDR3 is CASSPWGGVAGELFF. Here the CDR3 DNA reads TGTGCCAGCAGCCCTTGGGGGGGAGTGGCCGGGGAGCTGTTTTTT. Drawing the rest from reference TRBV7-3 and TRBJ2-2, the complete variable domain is GAGVSQTPSNKVTEKGKYVELRCDPISGHTALYWYRQSLGQGPEFLIYFQGTGAADDSGLPNDRFFAVRPEGSVSTLKIQRTERGDSAVYLCASSPWGGVAGELFFGEGSRLTVL.

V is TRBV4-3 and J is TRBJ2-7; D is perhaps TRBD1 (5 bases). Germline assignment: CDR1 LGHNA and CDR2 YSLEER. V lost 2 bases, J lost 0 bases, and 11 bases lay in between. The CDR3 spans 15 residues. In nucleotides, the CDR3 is TGCGCCAGCAGCCAACAGATGACAGCCTCCTACGAGCAGTACTTC. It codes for CASSQQMTASYEQYF.

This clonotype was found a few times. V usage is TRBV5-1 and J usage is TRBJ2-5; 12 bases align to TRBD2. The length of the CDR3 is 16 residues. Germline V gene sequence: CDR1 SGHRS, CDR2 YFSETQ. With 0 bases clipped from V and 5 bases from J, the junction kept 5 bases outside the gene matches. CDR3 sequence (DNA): TGCGCCAGCAGCTTGGGACTAGCGGGGGACCGTGAGACCCAGTACTTC. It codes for CASSLGLAGDRETQYF.

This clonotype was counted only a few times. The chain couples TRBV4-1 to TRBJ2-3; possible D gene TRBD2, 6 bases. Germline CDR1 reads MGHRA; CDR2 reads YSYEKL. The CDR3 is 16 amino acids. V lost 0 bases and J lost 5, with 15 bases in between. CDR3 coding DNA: TGCGCCAGCAGCCAAGATCAGGCTAGGGGACTAGATACGCAGTATTTT. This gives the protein CASSQDQARGLDTQYF.

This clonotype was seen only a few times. CDR3 residues: CSARDPARQETQYF. For the CDR3, the DNA is TGCAGTGCTAGAGATCCTGCTAGACAAGAGACCCAGTACTTC. This chain uses TRBV20-1 with TRBJ2-5; D unclear. CDR1 DFQATT and CDR2 SNEGSKA come from the germline V gene (reference sequence). This CDR3 comprises 14 residues. V was pared by 0 bases and J by 2 bases, with 10 bases between.

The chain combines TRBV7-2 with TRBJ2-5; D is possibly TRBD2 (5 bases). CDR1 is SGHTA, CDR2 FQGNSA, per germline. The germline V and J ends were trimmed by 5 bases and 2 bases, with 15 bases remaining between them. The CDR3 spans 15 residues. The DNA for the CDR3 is TGTGCCAGCAGCCCCCTCGGAGCGGTGCAAGAGACCCAGTACTTC. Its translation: CASSPLGAVQETQYF.

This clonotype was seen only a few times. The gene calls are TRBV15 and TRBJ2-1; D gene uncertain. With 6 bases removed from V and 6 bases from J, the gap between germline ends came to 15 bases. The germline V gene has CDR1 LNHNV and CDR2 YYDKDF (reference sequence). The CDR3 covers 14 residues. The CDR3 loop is CATRVAPAVNEQFF. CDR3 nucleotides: TGTGCCACCAGAGTAGCCCCGGCCGTCAATGAGCAGTTCTTC.

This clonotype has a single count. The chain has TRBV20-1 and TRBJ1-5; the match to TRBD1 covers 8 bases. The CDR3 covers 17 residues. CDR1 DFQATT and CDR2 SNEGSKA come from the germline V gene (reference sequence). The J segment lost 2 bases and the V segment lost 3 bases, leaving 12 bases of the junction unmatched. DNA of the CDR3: TGCAGTGCTAGTGTGGGCGCGACAGGGGTGCGCAATCAGCCCCAGCATTTT. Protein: CSASVGATGVRNQPQHF.

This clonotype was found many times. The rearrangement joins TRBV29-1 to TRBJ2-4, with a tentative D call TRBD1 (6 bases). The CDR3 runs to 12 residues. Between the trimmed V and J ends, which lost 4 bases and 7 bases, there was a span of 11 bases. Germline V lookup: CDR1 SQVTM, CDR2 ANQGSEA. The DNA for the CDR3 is TGCAGCGTTGGGGGCCAGGGGAACATTCAGTACTTC. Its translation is CSVGGQGNIQYF. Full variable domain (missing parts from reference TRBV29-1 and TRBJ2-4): SAVISQKPSRDICQRGTSLTIQCQVDSQVTMMFWYRQQPGQSLTLIATANQGSEATYESGFVIDKFPISRPNLTFSTLTVSNMSPEDSSIYLCSVGGQGNIQYFGAGTRLSVL.